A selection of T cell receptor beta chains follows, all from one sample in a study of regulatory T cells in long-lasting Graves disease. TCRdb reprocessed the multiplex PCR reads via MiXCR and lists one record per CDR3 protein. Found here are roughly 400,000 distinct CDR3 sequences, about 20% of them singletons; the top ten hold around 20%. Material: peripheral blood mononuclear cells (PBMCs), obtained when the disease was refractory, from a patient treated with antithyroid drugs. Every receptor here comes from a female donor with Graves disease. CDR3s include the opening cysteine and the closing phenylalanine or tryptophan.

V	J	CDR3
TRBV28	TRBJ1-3	CASSSSWNTIYF
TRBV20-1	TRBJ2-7	CSATPRTDSYEQYF
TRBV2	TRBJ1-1	CASEPRSGLNTEAFF
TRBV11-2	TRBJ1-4	CASSLADSWGEKLFF
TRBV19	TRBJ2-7	CASSGQGDVLREQYF
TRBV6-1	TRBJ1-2	CASSTGLTPYGYTF
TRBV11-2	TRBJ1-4	CASSLGIANEKLFF
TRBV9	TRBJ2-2	CASSDTGTMRGELFF
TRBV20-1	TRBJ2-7	CSARAGPSGSYEQYF
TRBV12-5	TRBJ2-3	CASGGQSSTDTQYF
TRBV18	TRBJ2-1	CASSPPSLGSAKEQFF
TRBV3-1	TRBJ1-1	CASSQEDRGTEAFF
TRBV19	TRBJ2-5	CASSIGPARTGVETQYF
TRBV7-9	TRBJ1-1	CASSLDVSGDGDTEAFF
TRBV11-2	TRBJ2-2	CASRRRNLNTGELFF
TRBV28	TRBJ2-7	CASRPSLWLVRSYEQYF
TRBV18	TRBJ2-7	CASSPTGALYEQYF
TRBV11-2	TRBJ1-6	CASSLDPPSSYNSPLHF
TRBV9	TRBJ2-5	CASSVDRDILETQYF
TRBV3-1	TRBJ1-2	CASSQDTLGYGYTF
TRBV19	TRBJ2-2	CASSTNSPGLAGTGELFF
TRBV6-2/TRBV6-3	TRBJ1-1	CASIPTGGVEAFF
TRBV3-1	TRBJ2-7	CASNVAGAYEQYF
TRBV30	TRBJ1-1	CAWSRDRPEAFF
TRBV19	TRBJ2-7	CASSTSGNEQYF
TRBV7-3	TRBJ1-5	CASSLKSERRNQPQHF
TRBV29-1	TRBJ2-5	CSAVKYQETQYF